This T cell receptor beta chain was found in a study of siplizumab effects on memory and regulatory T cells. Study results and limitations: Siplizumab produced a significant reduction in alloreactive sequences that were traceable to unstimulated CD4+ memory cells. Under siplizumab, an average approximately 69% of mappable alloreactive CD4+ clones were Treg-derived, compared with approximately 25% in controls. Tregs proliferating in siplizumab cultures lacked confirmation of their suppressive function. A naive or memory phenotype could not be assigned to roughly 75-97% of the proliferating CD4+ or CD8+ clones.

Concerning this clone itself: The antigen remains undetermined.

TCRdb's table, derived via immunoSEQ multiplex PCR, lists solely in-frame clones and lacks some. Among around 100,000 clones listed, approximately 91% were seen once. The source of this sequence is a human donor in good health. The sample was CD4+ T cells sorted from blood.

As DNA, the CDR3 is TGTGCCAGCAGCGTTATAGGGGCGAGTGGAAACACCATATATTTT. Translating it yields CASSVIGASGNTIYF. The V gene is TRBV5-4, the J gene TRBJ1-3, with D maybe TRBD1 (5 bases). The CDR3 extends over 15 amino acids. Between the trimmed V and J ends, which lost 4 bases and 3 bases, there was a span of 14 bases. From germline, CDR1 is SGHNT and CDR2 YYREEE (reference sequence).